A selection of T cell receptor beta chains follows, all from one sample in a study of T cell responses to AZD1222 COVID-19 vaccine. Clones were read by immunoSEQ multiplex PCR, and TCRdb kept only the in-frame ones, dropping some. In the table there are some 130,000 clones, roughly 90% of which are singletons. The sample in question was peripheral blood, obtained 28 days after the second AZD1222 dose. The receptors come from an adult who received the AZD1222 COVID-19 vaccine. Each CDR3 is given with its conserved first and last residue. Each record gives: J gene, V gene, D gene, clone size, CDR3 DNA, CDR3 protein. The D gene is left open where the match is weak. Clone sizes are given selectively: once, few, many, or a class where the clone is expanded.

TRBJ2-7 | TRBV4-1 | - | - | TGCGCCAGCAGCCAAGGAGCTAGCACCTACGAGCAGTACTTC | CASSQGASTYEQYF
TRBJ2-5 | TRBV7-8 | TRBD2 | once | TGTGCCAGCAGCCCCCCCTCTGGGAGGGCCCAGTACTTC | CASSPPSGRAQYF
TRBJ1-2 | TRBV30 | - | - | TGTGCCTGGAGGGGGATTCAGGGCTACACCTTC | CAWRGIQGYTF
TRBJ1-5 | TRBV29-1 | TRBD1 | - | TGCAGCGTTGAAGGACAGGGGGATCAGCCCCAGCATTTT | CSVEGQGDQPQHF
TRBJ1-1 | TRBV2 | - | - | TGTGCCAGCAGGCCCGAAGGGGAGGCTGAAGCTTTCTTT | CASRPEGEAEAFF
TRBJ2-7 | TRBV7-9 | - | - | TGTGCCAGCAGCTTAGACGGTGGACCCTACGAGCAGTACTTC | CASSLDGGPYEQYF
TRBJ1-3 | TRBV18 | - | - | TGTGCCAGCTCACCACGTCCGGACGGCTCTGGAAACACCATATATTTT | CASSPRPDGSGNTIYF
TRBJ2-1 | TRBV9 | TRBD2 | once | TGTGCCAGCAGCCCAACTAGCGCAGGCTCCTACAATGAGCAGTTCTTC | CASSPTSAGSYNEQFF
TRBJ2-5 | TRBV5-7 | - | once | TGTGCCAGCAGCTTGGCTCGCCAGGGAGAGACCCAGTACTTC | CASSLARQGETQYF
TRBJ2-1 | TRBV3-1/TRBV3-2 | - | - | TGTGCCAGCAGCCAAGAGGAGAGCTCCTACAATGAGCAGTTCTTC | CASSQEESSYNEQFF
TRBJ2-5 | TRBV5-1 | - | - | TGCGCCAGCAGCTTTTCAGAGACCCAGTACTTC | CASSFSETQYF
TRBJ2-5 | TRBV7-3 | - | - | TGTGCCAGCAGCCCCGTGGCCCAAGAGACCCAGTACTTC | CASSPVAQETQYF